This T cell receptor (beta chain) stems from a study of vaccination and CD4 T cells after COVID-19. The CDR3 covers 14 residues. CDR1 is MNHEY, CDR2 SVGAGI, per germline. Trimming shortened V by 2 bases and J by 2 bases, and 9 bases separated the two germline ends. Cultured CD4+ T-cell DNA underwent Oncomine TCR Beta short-read sequencing. One entry per CDR3 protein results from TCRdb running MiXCR on the PCR reads. Among approximately 22,000 distinct CDR3 sequences listed, approximately 56% were seen once. This clonotype was found a few times. As yet, its antigen is unknown. Treatment in this sample: roughly 10-day PBMC culture with coronavirus spike peptide pools or control peptides (ViraFEST assay).

The origin of this receptor is a human donor who had recovered from COVID-19. The chain joins TRBV6-5 to TRBJ1-2, with D possibly matching TRBD1 (6 bases). The sample taken for sequencing was CD4+ T cells from blood, cultured in vitro. The CDR3 loop is CASSYVDRNYGYTF. Here the CDR3 DNA reads TGTGCCAGCAGTTACGTCGACAGGAACTATGGCTACACCTTC.